This TCR beta chain was sequenced for a study of shared clonotypes between healthy human individuals. Study as a whole: CD8 memory received one plate per donor, CD8 naive two, CD4 memory three and CD4 naive three.

Researchers divided each subset's genomic DNA evenly across several immunoSEQ plates. The DNA input per sorted-subset replicate PCR was approximately 210 ng, corresponding to tens of thousands of T cell genomes. TCRdb keeps only in-frame clones here, not all; method: immunoSEQ multiplex PCR. This table holds millions of clones, approximately 92% found once. The study's findings and limits: Generation probabilities were higher for clonotypes shared across all four sorted-subset donors than for unshared ones.

Turning to this clone: No antigen is known for it.

V was pared by 6 bases and J by 3 bases, with 8 bases of the junction left unmatched. Germline CDR1 is LNHDA and CDR2 is SQIVND (reference sequence). The CDR3 extends over 15 amino acids. The rearrangement links TRBV19 to TRBJ1-2; 9 bases are a match to TRBD1. This receptor was obtained from a man younger than 35 in good health. Sequencing was done on a sample of naive CD4+ T cells sorted from blood. Indicated subset: CD45RA+ positively selected. As DNA, the CDR3 is TGTGCCAGTAGCAGCGGCCGGACAGGGGACTATGGCTACACCTTC. Translation gives CASSSGRTGDYGYTF. The variable domain in full, with the rest retrieved from reference TRBV19 and TRBJ1-2, is DGGITQSPKYLFRKEGQNVTLSCEQNLNHDAMYWYRQDPGQGLRLIYYSQIVNDFQKGDIAEGYSVSREKKESFPLTVTSAQKNPTAFYLCASSSGRTGDYGYTFGSGTRLTVV.